These 18 T cell receptor beta chains were all obtained from the same sample, sequenced in a study of cytomegalovirus exposure and HLA in healthy donors (dated by TCRdb to about 2017). Receptor libraries were prepared by the immunoSEQ multiplex PCR assay. For the multiplex PCR, a mixture combining 60 forward primers for TCR Vbeta segments and 13 reverse primers for TCR Jbeta segments was used. TCRdb's version of the immuneACCESS table is confined to in-frame rearrangements and falls short of the full clone set. An unresolved V gene accounts for under half of the shortfall where checked; the remainder is of unknown origin. A total of fewer than 85,000 clones appear in this sample, around 79% of them only once. The leading ten clones occupy 5% to 7% of the sample. The specimen was PBMCs. These TCRs come from a young man in good health and CMV-seropositive.

The chain uses TRBV7-5 and TRBJ1-3. TRBV7-5 is described as a pseudogene. The CDR3 totals 14 residues. CDR3 nucleotide sequence: TGTGCCAGGAACTGGACGGCGGGGGGAAACACCATATATTTT. Encoded protein: CARNWTAGGNTIYF.

The V gene is TRBV27, the J gene TRBJ2-1; D may be TRBD2 (6 bases). Germline V gene data show CDR1 as MNHEY and CDR2 as SMNVEV (reference sequence). Trimming removed 4 bases from V and 2 bases from J, with 12 bases in between. The CDR3 has 15 amino acids. The CDR3 nucleotides read TGTGCCAGCAGTTCTCGGGAGCGGGCCTACAATGAGCAGTTCTTC. Protein sequence: CASSSRERAYNEQFF.

This chain uses TRBV11-2 with TRBJ1-1, with TRBD1 identical over 7 bases. CDR3 size: 15 residues. Losses at the gene ends were 4 bases for V and 4 bases for J; bases not matched to a gene: 9. Germline V gene data show CDR1 as SGHAT and CDR2 as FQNNGV. CDR3 amino acids: CASSSPTGQSTEAFF. As DNA, the CDR3 is TGTGCCAGCAGCTCCCCGACAGGGCAGAGCACTGAAGCTTTCTTT.

The chain couples TRBV28 to TRBJ1-2, with 8 bases aligning to TRBD1. Germline loops: CDR1 MDHEN, CDR2 SYDVKM. The CDR3 has 15 amino acids. The V gene end was trimmed by 3 bases and the J gene end by 6 bases; junction bases not matched to a gene: 9. The CDR3 reads CASSFSDRGGNGYTF. DNA for the CDR3: TGTGCCAGCAGTTTCTCCGACAGGGGAGGAAATGGCTACACCTTC.

The rearrangement joins TRBV28 to TRBJ1-5; 8 bases fit TRBD1. V shed 5 bases and J 11 bases; nucleotides not matched to a gene: 11. The CDR3 extends over 14 amino acids. Germline V gene sequence: CDR1 MDHEN, CDR2 SYDVKM. The chain's CDR3 is CASSPHRGQETQHF. CDR3 in DNA: TGTGCCAGCAGTCCACACAGGGGACAGGAGACCCAGCATTTT. Filled out from reference TRBV28 and TRBJ1-5, the complete variable domain reads DVKVTQSSRYLVKRTGEKVFLECVQDMDHENMFWYRQDPGLGLRLIYFSYDVKMKEKGDIPEGYSVSREKKERFSLILESASTNQTSMYLCASSPHRGQETQHFGDGTRLSIL.

The V and J genes are TRBV11-3 and TRBJ1-1, with D possibly TRBD1 on 5 matching bases. CDR3 length: 13 residues. Trimming took 5 bases from V and 4 from J, leaving 11 bases between them. Germline V gene lookup returns CDR1 SGHNT and CDR2 YENEEA. The CDR3 nucleotides are TGTGCCAGCAGCCAAGGGGTTACCACTGAAGCTTTCTTT. As protein: CASSQGVTTEAFF.

This sequence joins TRBV29-1 and TRBJ2-7, with 11 bases matching TRBD2. The trim removed 4 bases at V and 7 bases at J, leaving 9 bases unmatched. The CDR3 sequence is 14 residues long. Germline loops: CDR1 SQVTM, CDR2 ANQGSEA. DNA of the CDR3: TGCAGCGTTGGCGGTCGACTAGCGGGATTAGAGCAGTACTTC. This sequence encodes CSVGGRLAGLEQYF.

The V and J genes are TRBV2 and TRBJ1-2, with D uncertain. Germline V CDR1 and CDR2: SNHLY, FYNNEI. CDR3 length equals 17 residues. V lost 1 base to trimming and J lost 4 bases, with 19 bases between them. The chain's CDR3 is CASSEVPPTGFGYGYTF. CDR3 sequence (DNA): TGTGCCAGCAGTGAAGTCCCGCCGACCGGGTTCGGCTATGGCTACACCTTC.

There are a few counts of this clone. This rearrangement joins TRBV6-1 to TRBJ2-2; 11 bases match TRBD1. This CDR3 has 15 amino acids. From germline, CDR1 is MNHNS and CDR2 SASEGT. Trimming took 7 bases from V and 4 from J; bases not matched to a gene: 5. Here the CDR3 reads CASKGGQGGTGELFF. CDR3 bases: TGTGCCAGCAAGGGGGGACAGGGGGGCACCGGGGAGCTGTTTTTT.

This clone was seen a single time. The chain joins TRBV28 to TRBJ1-1; no firm D call. Trimming took 2 bases from V and 1 from J, leaving 2 bases between them. Per germline, CDR1 MDHEN and CDR2 SYDVKM. The CDR3 is made up of 12 amino acids. CDR3 region: CASSLQNTEAFF. Written as DNA, the CDR3 is TGTGCCAGCAGTTTACAGAACACTGAAGCTTTCTTT.

This rearrangement joins TRBV2 to TRBJ1-2; 9 nucleotides match TRBD1. The V gene's germline CDR1 is SNHLY and CDR2 FYNNEI. J was trimmed by 2 bases and V by 3 bases; bases with no gene match: 1. CDR3 length: 14 amino acids. The CDR3 loop reads CASSEGTGNYGYTF. The CDR3 DNA sequence: TGTGCCAGCAGTGAGGGGACAGGGAACTATGGCTACACCTTC. Full variable domain (outside the CDR3, taken from reference TRBV2 and TRBJ1-2): EPEVTQTPSHQVTQMGQEVILRCVPISNHLYFYWYRQILGQKVEFLVSFYNNEISEKSEIFDDQFSVERPDGSNFTLKIRSTKLEDSAMYFCASSEGTGNYGYTFGSGTRLTVV.

This sequence joins TRBV11-2 and TRBJ1-2, with D perhaps matching TRBD1 (6 bases). The V end lost 5 bases, the J end lost 3 bases, and 28 bases lay between the germline ends. Germline CDR1 SGHAT, CDR2 FQNNGV. The CDR3 is made up of 19 amino acids. In DNA form, the CDR3 reads TGTGCCAGCAGCCAGGCGGGGGGGCCCGACCAACCCCTATACTATGGCTACACCTTC. Its translation: CASSQAGGPDQPLYYGYTF.

This clone was picked up a small number of times. The gene calls are TRBV19 and TRBJ1-2; 7 bases agree with TRBD1. CDR1 LNHDA and CDR2 SQIVND come from the germline V gene (reference sequence). The J segment lost 2 bases and the V segment lost 8 bases, leaving 5 bases of the junction unmatched. The CDR3 extends over 13 amino acids. In DNA, the CDR3 is TGTGCCAGTCGATGGGACAGAAACTATGGCTACACCTTC. It codes for CASRWDRNYGYTF.

The rearrangement links TRBV7-8 to TRBJ1-1, with a tentative D call TRBD1 (5 bases). Germline V gene lookup returns CDR1 SGHVS and CDR2 FQNEAQ. The CDR3 runs to 15 residues. The V end was cut by 3 bases, the J end by 1 base, with 12 bases between. The CDR3 DNA follows: TGTGCCAGCAGCTTCTCGTCAACAGGGAACACTGAAGCTTTCTTT. Its protein product is CASSFSSTGNTEAFF.

With respect to this clone: Mismatch with germline at one junction end may stem from a read error. The DNA for the CDR3 is TGTGCCAGCCGCTTGATAACTAACACCGGGGAGCTGTTTTTT. Encoded protein: CASRLITNTGELFF. The chain is built from TRBV7-8 and TRBJ2-2; unclear D gene. Germline values: CDR1 SGHVS, CDR2 FQNEAQ. The CDR3 totals 14 residues.

The chain links TRBV10-3 to TRBJ2-1; 13 nucleotides agree with TRBD2. Trimming removed 10 bases from V and 2 bases from J; junction bases left unmatched: 14. Germline CDR1 ENHRY, CDR2 SYGVKD. This CDR3 contains 18 residues. This chain's CDR3 is CATVSGTSGIRTYNEQFF. The CDR3 DNA reads TGTGCCACCGTCTCCGGGACTAGCGGGATTCGGACCTACAATGAGCAGTTCTTC.

This chain uses TRBV28 with TRBJ1-5; D remains ambiguous. The CDR3 runs 13 residues. Germline CDR1 reads MDHEN; CDR2 reads SYDVKM. Trimming removed 5 bases at V and 6 bases at J, with 11 bases between. In nucleotides, the CDR3 is TGTGCCAGCAGTCCAATACCGGGTCAGCCCCAGCATTTT. Protein: CASSPIPGQPQHF.

This chain joins TRBV2 and TRBJ2-7; D gene ambiguous. The CDR3 loop spans 14 amino acids. The V end lost 10 bases, the J end lost 2 bases, and 18 bases lay between the germline ends. Germline assignment: CDR1 SNHLY and CDR2 FYNNEI. The DNA for the CDR3 is TGTGCCATACAACTTACACTATTCCCCTACGAGCAGTACTTC. Translating gives CAIQLTLFPYEQYF.